These 24 T cell receptor beta chains were sequenced from one sample in a study of beta chain features in type 1 diabetes. The whole isolated RNA underwent reverse transcription, so sequencing captured expressed TCRB transcripts. TCRdb's copy holds only in-frame clones and misses some; the assay was immunoSEQ multiplex PCR. The sample yields some 150,000 clones, approximately 10% seen once. The source material was central memory CD4+ T cells from blood. The receptors come from a woman aged 40 to 55 in good health.

This clone has a count of ten or more. CDR3 residues: CSPSGGSTDTQYF. The CDR3 DNA follows: TGCAGCCCCTCTGGGGGGAGCACAGATACGCAGTATTTT. The J gene is TRBJ2-3, the V gene TRBV29-1, with D perhaps TRBD2 (6 bases). V was clipped by 8 bases and J by 0 bases, with 12 bases between them. The CDR3 has 13 residues. Germline loops: CDR1 SQVTM, CDR2 ANQGSEA.

Remarks on this clone: Lacking the conserved final phenylalanine or tryptophan, this CDR3 likely reflects a read error. No DNA is shown, since the ends of the CDR3 on it are uncertain; the CDR3 is the one TCRdb lists. The chain employs TRBV5-6 and TRBJ1-2; TRBD1, the table's D call, was not compared with the DNA. Termini included, the CDR3 measures 12 amino acids. Germline V gene sequence: CDR1 SGHDT, CDR2 YYEEEE. The CDR3 here is CASSPRAYRDLS.

This clone was counted only a few times. The V and J genes are TRBV29-1 and TRBJ1-1; maybe TRBD1 (5 bases). From germline, CDR1 is SQVTM and CDR2 ANQGSEA. CDR3 size: 13 residues. Trimming took 7 bases from V and 0 from J, leaving 12 bases between them. CDR3 protein: CSGVGGVNTEAFF. CDR3 nucleotide sequence: TGCAGCGGGGTGGGGGGGGTGAACACTGAAGCTTTCTTT.

This chain joins TRBV29-1 and TRBJ2-3, with D tentatively TRBD1 (7 bases). Trimming took 2 bases from V and 1 from J, leaving 19 bases between them. CDR1 and CDR2 from the germline V gene are SQVTM and ANQGSEA. The CDR3 consists of 17 residues. CDR3 in DNA: TGCAGCGTTGAACGGGGGCAGTCTACAGGGGGCACAGATACGCAGTATTTT. This gives the protein CSVERGQSTGGTDTQYF.

The rearrangement uses TRBV9 and TRBJ2-2; no firm D call. V was trimmed by 0 bases and J by 1 base, leaving 10 bases between them. This CDR3 is built from 16 residues. Looked up from germline, CDR1 is SGDLS and CDR2 is YYNGEE. DNA for the CDR3: TGTGCCAGCAGCGTAGAACTACCCGAGAACACCGGGGAGCTGTTTTTT. Protein sequence: CASSVELPENTGELFF. The variable domain in full, with the rest retrieved from reference TRBV9 and TRBJ2-2, is DSGVTQTPKHLITATGQRVTLRCSPRSGDLSVYWYQQSLDQGLQFLIQYYNGEERAKGNILERFSAQQFPDLHSELNLSSLELGDSALYFCASSVELPENTGELFFGEGSRLTVL.

The rearrangement uses TRBV6-6 and TRBJ2-7, with D possibly being TRBD2 (5 bases). The length of the CDR3 is 11 residues. Germline CDR1 MNHNY, CDR2 SVGAGI (reference sequence). V was cut by 9 bases and J by 1 base, with 7 bases left in between. CDR3 in amino acids: CASSDSYEQYF. CDR3 nucleotides: TGTGCCAGTAGCGATTCCTACGAGCAGTACTTC.

The chain employs TRBV25-1 and TRBJ1-1; perhaps TRBD1 as D (6 bases). This CDR3 region has 13 residues. The V end was cut by 4 bases, the J end by 1 base, with 7 bases between. The germline V gene encodes CDR1 MGHDK and CDR2 SYGVNS. The chain's CDR3 is CASSVQGNTEAFF. CDR3 nucleotides: TGTGCCAGCAGTGTACAGGGGAACACTGAAGCTTTCTTT.

The chain is built from TRBV20-1 and TRBJ2-2; 7 bases align to TRBD1. Germline trimming cut 4 bases from V and 8 bases from J; bases unmatched to any gene: 1. The CDR3 is 11 amino acids. Germline CDR1 reads DFQATT; CDR2 reads SNEGSKA (reference sequence). The CDR3 here is CSAKDRGELFF. The CDR3 bases are TGCAGTGCTAAGGACAGGGGGGAGCTGTTTTTT.

This clone showed up just a few times. The chain uses TRBV7-2 and TRBJ1-1; 8 nucleotides agree with TRBD1. V was pared by 5 bases and J by 12 bases, with 14 bases of the junction left unmatched. The germline CDR1 and CDR2 sequences are SGHTA and FQGNSA. The CDR3 is made up of 14 amino acids. The CDR3 region has the DNA TGTGCCAGCAGCCCACACTTAGGACAGGGAAGTTCTTTCTTT. It is translated as CASSPHLGQGSSFF.

This clone was seen repeatedly, ten times or more. V is TRBV19 and J is TRBJ1-2; tentatively, D is TRBD1 (6 bases). Trimming removed 5 bases from V and 4 bases from J, with 17 bases in between. The length of the CDR3 is 15 residues. Germline loops: CDR1 LNHDA, CDR2 SQIVND (reference sequence). This CDR3 reads CASSERVDSAYGYTF. The CDR3 coding sequence is TGTGCCAGTAGTGAACGCGTGGACAGCGCCTATGGCTACACCTTC.

The J gene is TRBJ2-1, the V gene TRBV5-4, with TRBD2 identical over 8 bases. The V gene's germline CDR1 is SGHNT and CDR2 YYREEE (reference sequence). The CDR3 totals 16 residues. Trimming took 4 bases from V and 10 from J; bases not matched to a gene: 16. The CDR3 DNA reads TGTGCCAGCAGCCCGGGGGGGGGTCGGAAGTCTTGGGAGCAGTTCTTC. This translates into CASSPGGGRKSWEQFF.

This clone has a handful of counts. The chain links TRBV19 to TRBJ1-1; weak D call: TRBD1 (5 bases). Germline V gene data show CDR1 as LNHDA and CDR2 as SQIVND (reference sequence). Trimming took off 8 bases at V and 0 bases at J, with 19 bases between the two ends. CDR3 length: 16 residues. The chain's CDR3 is CASVTGGNTMNTEAFF. CDR3 nucleotides: TGTGCCAGTGTAACGGGGGGGAACACCATGAACACTGAAGCTTTCTTT. Looking up the rest from reference TRBV19 and TRBJ1-1 gives the full variable domain: DGGITQSPKYLFRKEGQNVTLSCEQNLNHDAMYWYRQDPGQGLRLIYYSQIVNDFQKGDIAEGYSVSREKKESFPLTVTSAQKNPTAFYLCASVTGGNTMNTEAFFGQGTRLTVV.

In this sample, this clone turned up a few times. The chain uses TRBV5-4 and TRBJ1-1; TRBD1 matches 7 bases. Germline-derived CDR1 and CDR2 are SGHNT and YYREEE (reference sequence). V lost 1 base, J lost 1 base, and 4 bases stayed unmatched. The CDR3 consists of 15 residues. The CDR3 region is CASSLRQGQNTEAFF. The CDR3, as DNA: TGTGCCAGCAGCTTGAGACAGGGCCAGAACACTGAAGCTTTCTTT.

This clone was found a few times. This CDR3 is also generated by other DNA sequences in the sample. The chain combines TRBV5-1 with TRBJ2-3, with 9 bases fitting TRBD2. The CDR3 is 15 residues long. Unmatched junction bases numbered 0, after V lost 0 bases and J lost 1 base. Germline CDR1 SGHRS, CDR2 YFSETQ. The CDR3 loop reads CASSLGLAGTDTQYF. The CDR3 DNA follows: TGCGCCAGCAGCTTGGGACTAGCGGGCACAGATACGCAGTATTTT.

This chain connects TRBV11-2 to TRBJ2-3; 7 nucleotides line up with TRBD2. CDR3 length equals 17 residues. Unmatched junction bases numbered 11, after V lost 2 bases and J lost 3 bases. The germline V gene encodes CDR1 SGHAT and CDR2 FQNNGV. CDR3 coding DNA: TGTGCCAGCAGCTTAAAACAACTAGCGATAGGAACAGATACGCAGTATTTT. Protein: CASSLKQLAIGTDTQYF.

The table lists this clone with a count of one. Distinct nucleotide sequences in the sample also encode this CDR3. The chain uses TRBV6-1 and TRBJ2-7; 10 bases line up with TRBD1. CDR1 is MNHNS, CDR2 SASEGT, per germline. V lost 6 bases to trimming and J lost 5 bases; unmatched junction nucleotides: 4. The CDR3 consists of 13 residues. The CDR3 loop reads CASRRQGADEQYF. The CDR3 coding sequence is TGTGCCAGCAGGCGACAGGGGGCCGACGAGCAGTACTTC.

The sample holds a few counts of this clone. The gene calls are TRBV28 and TRBJ2-7, with TRBD2 identical over 12 bases. The CDR3 loop spans 15 amino acids. The germline V gene encodes CDR1 MDHEN and CDR2 SYDVKM. V shed 4 bases, J shed 7 bases, and the junction held 8 bases outside the gene matches. In DNA form, the CDR3 reads TGTGCCAGCAGTTCGCTAGCGGGGGGGCGTGAAGAGCAGTACTTC. Encoded protein: CASSSLAGGREEQYF.

This clone appeared a few times. Other DNA sequences of this sample code for an identical CDR3. This chain joins TRBV10-3 and TRBJ1-1, with TRBD1 as a possible D gene (6 bases). Per germline, CDR1 ENHRY and CDR2 SYGVKD. The CDR3 covers 15 residues. The ends were cut back, 3 bases at V and 2 bases at J, with 13 bases in the middle. Here the CDR3 reads CAISETQGLNTEAFF. The CDR3 DNA reads as TGTGCCATCAGTGAAACACAGGGTCTTAACACTGAAGCTTTCTTT.

The chain links TRBV11-2 to TRBJ2-1, with D possibly matching TRBD2 (7 bases). Germline CDR1 SGHAT, CDR2 FQNNGV. The CDR3 is 17 amino acids. V lost 1 base, J lost 8 bases, and 21 bases lay in between. This CDR3 is CASSLGFLGGGWDEQFF. For the CDR3, the DNA is TGTGCCAGCAGCTTAGGATTCTTGGGGGGGGGCTGGGATGAGCAGTTCTTC. The full variable domain, its missing parts supplied by reference TRBV11-2 and TRBJ2-1, is EAGVAQSPRYKIIEKRQSVAFWCNPISGHATLYWYQQILGQGPKLLIQFQNNGVVDDSQLPKDRFSAERLKGVDSTLKIQPAKLEDSAVYLCASSLGFLGGGWDEQFFGPGTRLTVL.

This clone was counted between two and nine times. This chain connects TRBV7-2 to TRBJ2-7; tentative D call: TRBD1 (6 bases). This CDR3 is built from 13 residues. Germline assignment: CDR1 SGHTA and CDR2 FQGNSA. V was shortened by 5 bases and J by 1 base, with 9 bases between the two germline ends. The chain's CDR3 is CASSGGQSYEQYF. The DNA of the CDR3 is TGTGCCAGCAGCGGAGGACAGTCCTACGAGCAGTACTTC. Variable domain in full (rest from reference TRBV7-2 and TRBJ2-7): GAGVSQSPSNKVTEKGKDVELRCDPISGHTALYWYRQSLGQGLEFLIYFQGNSAPDKSGLPSDRFSAERTGGSVSTLTIQRTQQEDSAVYLCASSGGQSYEQYFGPGTRLTVT.

This clone was detected only a few times. The rearrangement joins TRBV5-6 to TRBJ1-6; 7 nucleotides line up with TRBD1. CDR3 length equals 15 residues. Germline V gene data show CDR1 as SGHDT and CDR2 as YYEEEE. V was pared by 0 bases and J by 4 bases, with 1 base of the junction left unmatched. The DNA for the CDR3 is TGTGCCAGCAGCTTGGGACAGGGATATAATTCACCCCTCCACTTT. It yields the protein CASSLGQGYNSPLHF.

In this sample, this clone turned up a few times. This chain links TRBV10-3 with TRBJ2-2, with 9 bases aligning to TRBD1. Germline lookup yields CDR1 ENHRY and CDR2 SYGVKD. After removal of 8 bases from V and 4 bases from J, the junction contained 5 bases not matched to a gene. The CDR3 has 14 residues. The CDR3 loop reads CAIAGTGLTGELFF. CDR3 nucleotide sequence: TGTGCCATCGCGGGGACAGGGCTCACCGGGGAGCTGTTTTTT.

This sequence joins TRBV5-1 and TRBJ2-5; D unclear. Trimming removed 6 bases at V and 2 bases at J, with 14 bases between. CDR3 length: 14 amino acids. Germline V gives CDR1 SGHRS, CDR2 YFSETQ. Written as DNA, the CDR3 is TGCGCCAGCAATCTGGCCAGTACACAAGAGACCCAGTACTTC. Amino acids: CASNLASTQETQYF.

With respect to this clone: One end of the junction does not line up with germline, which may come from a read error. The chain recombines TRBV7-7 with TRBJ2-2; the match to TRBD2 covers 8 bases. Germline CDR1 reads SSHAT; CDR2 reads FNYEAQ (reference sequence). This CDR3 has 15 residues. The CDR3 DNA reads as TGTGCTAGCAGCTTGGGACTAGGGGACACCGGGGAGCTGTTTTTT. The encoded protein is CASSLGLGDTGELFF.